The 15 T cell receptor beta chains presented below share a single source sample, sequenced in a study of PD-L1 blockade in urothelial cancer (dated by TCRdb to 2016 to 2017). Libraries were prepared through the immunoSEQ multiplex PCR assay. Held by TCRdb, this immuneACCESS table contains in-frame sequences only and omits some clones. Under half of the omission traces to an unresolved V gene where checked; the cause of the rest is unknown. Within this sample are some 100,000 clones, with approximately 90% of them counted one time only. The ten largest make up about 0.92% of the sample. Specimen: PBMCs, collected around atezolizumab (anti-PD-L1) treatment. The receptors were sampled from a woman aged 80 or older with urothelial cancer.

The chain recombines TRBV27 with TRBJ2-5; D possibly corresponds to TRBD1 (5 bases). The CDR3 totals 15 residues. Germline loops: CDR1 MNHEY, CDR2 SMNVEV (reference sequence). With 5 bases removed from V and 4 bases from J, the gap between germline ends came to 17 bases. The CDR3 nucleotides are TGTGCCAGCAGTGGGGATTACTGGGGCGGAGAGACCCAGTACTTC. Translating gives CASSGDYWGGETQYF.

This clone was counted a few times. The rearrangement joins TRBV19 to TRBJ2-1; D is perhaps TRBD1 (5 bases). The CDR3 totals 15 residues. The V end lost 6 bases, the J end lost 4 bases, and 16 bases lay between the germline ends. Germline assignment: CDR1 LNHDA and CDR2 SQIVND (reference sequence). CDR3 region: CASSPPGRGYNEQFF. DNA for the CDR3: TGTGCCAGTAGCCCTCCGGGTAGGGGTTACAATGAGCAGTTCTTC.

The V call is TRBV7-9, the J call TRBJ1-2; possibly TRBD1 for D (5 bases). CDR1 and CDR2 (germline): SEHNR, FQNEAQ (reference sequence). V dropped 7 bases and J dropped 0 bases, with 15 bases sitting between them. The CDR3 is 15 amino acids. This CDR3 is CASTEDTLPNYGYTF. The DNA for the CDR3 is TGTGCCAGCACCGAGGACACCCTTCCTAACTATGGCTACACCTTC.

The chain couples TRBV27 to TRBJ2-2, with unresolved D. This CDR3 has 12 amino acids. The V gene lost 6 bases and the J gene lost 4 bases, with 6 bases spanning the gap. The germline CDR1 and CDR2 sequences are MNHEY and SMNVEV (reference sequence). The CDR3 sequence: CASSPSTGELFF. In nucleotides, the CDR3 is TGTGCCAGCAGCCCATCCACCGGGGAGCTGTTTTTT.

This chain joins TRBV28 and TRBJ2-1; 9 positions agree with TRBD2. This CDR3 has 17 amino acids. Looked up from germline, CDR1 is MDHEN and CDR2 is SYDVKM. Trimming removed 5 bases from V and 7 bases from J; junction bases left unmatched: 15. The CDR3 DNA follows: TGTGCCAGCAGTCAAAGGGCAATTGCGGGAGGGAGGAATGAGCAGTTCTTC. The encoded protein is CASSQRAIAGGRNEQFF.

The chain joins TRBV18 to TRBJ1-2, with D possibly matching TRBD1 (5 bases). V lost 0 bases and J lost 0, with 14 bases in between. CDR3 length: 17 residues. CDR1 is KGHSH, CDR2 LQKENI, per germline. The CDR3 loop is CASSPPRGNRPNYGYTF. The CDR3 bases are TGTGCCAGCTCACCACCGAGAGGAAACAGGCCTAACTATGGCTACACCTTC.

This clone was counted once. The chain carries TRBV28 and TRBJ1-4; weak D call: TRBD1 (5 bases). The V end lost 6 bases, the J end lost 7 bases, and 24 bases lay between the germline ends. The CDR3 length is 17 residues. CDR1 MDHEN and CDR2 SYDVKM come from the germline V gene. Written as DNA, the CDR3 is TGTGCCAGCAGCCCTAACCCGTTCACGGGGGTGGTTGAAAAACTGTTTTTT. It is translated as CASSPNPFTGVVEKLFF.

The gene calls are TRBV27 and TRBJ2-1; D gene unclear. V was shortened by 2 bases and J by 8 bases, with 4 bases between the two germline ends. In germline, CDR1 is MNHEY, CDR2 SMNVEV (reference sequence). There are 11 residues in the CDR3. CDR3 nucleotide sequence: TGTGCCAGCAGTTTACGGGATGAGCAGTTCTTC. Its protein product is CASSLRDEQFF.

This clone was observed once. The CDR3 loop reads CASSLGYRGMAEAFF. CDR3 DNA sequence: TGTGCCAGCAGCTTAGGGTACAGGGGGATGGCTGAAGCTTTCTTT. V usage is TRBV13 and J usage is TRBJ1-1, with 8 bases that match TRBD1. This CDR3 has 15 amino acids. Germline V gene lookup returns CDR1 PRHDT and CDR2 FYEKMQ (reference sequence). Trimming at V came to 0 bases and at J to 6 bases, leaving 6 bases not matched to a gene.

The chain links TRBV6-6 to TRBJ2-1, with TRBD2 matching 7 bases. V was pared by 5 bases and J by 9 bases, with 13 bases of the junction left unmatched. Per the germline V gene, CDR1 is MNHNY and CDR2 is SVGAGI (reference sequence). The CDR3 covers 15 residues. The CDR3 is CASSPKQASGSEQFF. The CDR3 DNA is TGTGCCAGCAGTCCAAAACAGGCTAGCGGAAGTGAGCAGTTCTTC.

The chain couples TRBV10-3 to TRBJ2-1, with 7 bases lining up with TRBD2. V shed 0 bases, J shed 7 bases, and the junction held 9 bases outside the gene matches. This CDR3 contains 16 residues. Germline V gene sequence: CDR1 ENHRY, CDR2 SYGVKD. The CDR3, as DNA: TGTGCCATCAGTGAGTCGGTAGGCGGGAGTGGGAATGAGCAGTTCTTC. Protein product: CAISESVGGSGNEQFF.

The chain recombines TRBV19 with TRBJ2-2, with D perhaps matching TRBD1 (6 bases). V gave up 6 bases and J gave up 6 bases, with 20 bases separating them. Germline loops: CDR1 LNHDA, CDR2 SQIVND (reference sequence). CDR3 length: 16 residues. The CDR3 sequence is CASSSPTGRKAGELFF. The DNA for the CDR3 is TGTGCCAGTAGCTCTCCTACAGGGCGAAAGGCCGGGGAGCTGTTTTTT.

CDR3 sequence (DNA): TGTGCCAGCAGCCCTGATAGGACTAGGGGGAATGAGCAGTTCTTC. This codes for CASSPDRTRGNEQFF. This chain links TRBV7-2 with TRBJ2-1; tentatively, D is TRBD2 (7 bases). This CDR3 is 15 amino acids long. Per the germline V gene, CDR1 is SGHTA and CDR2 is FQGNSA. V lost 5 bases to trimming and J lost 7 bases, with 18 bases between them.

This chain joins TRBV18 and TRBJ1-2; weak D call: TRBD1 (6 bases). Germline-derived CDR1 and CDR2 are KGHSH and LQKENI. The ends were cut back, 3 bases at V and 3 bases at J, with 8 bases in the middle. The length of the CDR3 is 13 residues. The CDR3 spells CASSPGADYGYTF. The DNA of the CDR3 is TGTGCCAGCTCACCGGGGGCAGACTATGGCTACACCTTC.

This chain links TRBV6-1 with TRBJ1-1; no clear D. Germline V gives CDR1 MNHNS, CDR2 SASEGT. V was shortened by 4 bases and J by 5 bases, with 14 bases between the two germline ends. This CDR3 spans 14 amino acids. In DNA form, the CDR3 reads TGTGCCAGCAGTGCCCACTCGGGGAGGACTGAAGCTTTCTTT. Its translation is CASSAHSGRTEAFF.